This TCR beta chain was profiled in a study of PD-1 blockade in mismatch repair-deficient tumors. Study-level background: Patients had around 12 mismatch repair-deficient cancer types, all previously treated and progressing.

All patients were mismatch repair deficient, assessed by either PCR or immunohistochemistry. A few pembrolizumab responders had their TCRs sequenced. The assay was immunoSEQ multiplex PCR, and TCRdb's table has in-frame clones only and misses some. The table shows around 100,000 clones, with about 83% occurring only once. The V segment lost 5 bases and the J segment 6 bases; nucleotides outside the gene matches: 6. Germline CDR1 reads SEHNR; CDR2 reads FQNEAQ (reference sequence). The CDR3 loop spans 15 amino acids. Sequencing was performed on peripheral blood, taken about 60 weeks after starting pembrolizumab. The rearrangement links TRBV7-9 to TRBJ2-1, with 11 bases matching TRBD1. The TCR sequence derives from an adult with mismatch repair-deficient cancer. Here the CDR3 DNA reads TGTGCCAGCAGCCGGACAGGGGGCTACCTCAATGAGCAGTTCTTC. The encoded protein is CASSRTGGYLNEQFF. The full variable domain, in which reference TRBV7-9 and TRBJ2-1 provide the parts outside the CDR3, is DTGVSQNPRHKITKRGQNVTFRCDPISEHNRLYWYRQTLGQGPEFLTYFQNEAQLEKSRLLSDRFSAERPKGSFSTLEIQRTEQGDSAMYLCASSRTGGYLNEQFFGPGTRLTVL.